This is a list of T cell receptor beta chains from one sample in a study of cytomegalovirus exposure and HLA in healthy donors. The table came from immunoSEQ multiplex PCR; TCRdb's copy has only in-frame clones and leaves some out. The sample records 90,000 to 95,000 clones, roughly 72% being singletons. Sequencing was carried out using PBMCs. The source of these receptors is a man aged 30-40 years in good health and CMV-seronegative. Each CDR3 is given without its conserved first and last residue. The D gene is left open where the match is weak.

D gene,V gene,J gene,CDR3 protein
NA,TRBV19,TRBJ2-2,ASEARLGGTGELF
NA,TRBV11-3,TRBJ2-3,ASSEGQLGTDTQY
NA,TRBV19,TRBJ1-2,ASSPLNYGYT
TRBD1,TRBV5-1,TRBJ2-1,ASSLFRDREIVNEQF
TRBD1,TRBV7-3,TRBJ2-2,ASSLYTGDTGELF
TRBD2,TRBV5-1,TRBJ2-3,ASSLALAGFTDTQY
NA,TRBV7-3,TRBJ2-3,ASSVDYTDTQY
NA,TRBV7-8,TRBJ1-6,ASSLGGQGRAPLH
TRBD1,TRBV5-1,TRBJ1-4,ASSSGAEQGVEKLF
TRBD1,TRBV7-6,TRBJ1-2,ASSPRQGRDGYT
TRBD1,TRBV5-1,TRBJ1-2,ASRTGGAGYGYT
TRBD1,TRBV5-1,TRBJ1-1,ASSLLQGAGTEAF
NA,TRBV6-1,TRBJ1-2,ASSEVPGSYT
NA,TRBV29-1,TRBJ1-1,SAPVSTGDTEAF
NA,TRBV7-2,TRBJ1-2,AISHTGQTFMQGYT
NA,TRBV5-1,TRBJ1-1,ASSSGHSFNTEAF
TRBD1,TRBV13,TRBJ1-6,ASSATGESPLH
TRBD2,TRBV18,TRBJ2-7,ASSESASGGYEQY
TRBD2,TRBV5-1,TRBJ2-1,ASSSLGGGAGGSEQF
TRBD2,TRBV9,TRBJ2-3,ASSARTLIGLAGTDTQY
TRBD2,TRBV7-3,TRBJ2-7,ASSQGLAGDYEQY
TRBD1,TRBV27,TRBJ2-3,ASSLNGQGAWADTQY
TRBD1,TRBV11-2,TRBJ1-1,ASSLVQGRSTEAF
NA,TRBV7-2,TRBJ2-5,ASSLARALRETQY
NA,TRBV6-5,TRBJ2-1,ASSYSEGYNEQF
NA,TRBV5-1,TRBJ1-4,ASSLMGRDNEKLF